Many counts were recorded for the clone carrying this TCR beta chain. The antigen remains undetermined. The junction shows a germline mismatch at one end, possibly a read error. The source of the sample is a study of glioma-infiltrating T cells. General study points: Only very few CDR3 sequences appeared in both tissue and blood.

The iRepertoire nested amplicon-rescue multiplex PCR amplified TCR alpha and beta CDR3s from RNA. MiXCR, applied by TCRdb to the multiplex PCR reads, yields one record per CDR3 protein. This table has approximately 110,000 distinct CDR3 sequences, roughly 24% appearing once. The receptor was derived from a human donor with low-grade glioma or glioblastoma, undergoing nonglioma brain surgery, or in good health (not recorded which). Sequencing was carried out using glioma tissue, nonneoplastic brain tissue, or PBMCs (not recorded which).

The CDR3 DNA reads TGTGCCAGCAGCTTAGCCCGAGGCAGCCAATTT. Amino acid sequence: CASSLARGSQF. V is TRBV7-9 and J is TRBJ1-1; no clear D gene. The germline gives CDR1 SEHNR, CDR2 FQNEAQ (reference sequence). The CDR3 is 11 residues long.